This T cell receptor (beta chain) was obtained from a study of blood T cell repertoires in COVID-19. Study background: Nucleic acid was either cDNA or gDNA, and it came from T cells, B-cell-depleted T cells, or PBMCs.

The junction had 17 bases not matched to a gene; V was cut back by 8 bases and J by 9 bases. In germline, CDR1 is PRHDT, CDR2 FYEKMQ (reference sequence). This CDR3 comprises 17 residues. Original methodology: The assay estimated nucleated cells by amplifying reference gene primers. The protocol was immunoSEQ multiplex PCR, while the TCRdb copy is restricted to in-frame clones and leaves out a portion. V and J calls plus clone size are reproduced from that table; the DNA served to infer D and trimming. The table includes 150,000 to 200,000 clones, more than 80% detected once. This TCR derives from a human donor in a cohort sampled during active COVID-19. The chain has TRBV13 and TRBJ2-5; 14 nucleotides line up with TRBD2. Source material: peripheral blood. The CDR3 nucleotides read TGTGCCAGCGGGGGGCCCTCGGGACTAGCGGGAGAGGACCCCCAGTACTTC. Its protein product is CASGGPSGLAGEDPQYF.